These T cell receptor beta chains were read from a single sample in a study of T cells in Graves' hyperthyroidism and ophthalmopathy. TCRdb used MiXCR to reprocess the multiplex PCR reads, holding one entry per CDR3 protein. Among about 520,000 distinct CDR3 sequences, approximately 24% were seen once, and the ten largest hold about 11%. Source material: blood. The receptors shown here come from a woman aged 30 to 39 with Graves' ophthalmopathy. Both conserved end residues are part of each CDR3. Each record gives: CDR3 length, clone size, D gene, V gene, J gene, CDR3 DNA, CDR3 protein. The D gene is left open where the match is weak. Clone size is not always given. Where it is, it says once, few, many or a class for expanded clones.

16	.	TRBD1	TRBV12-3/TRBV12-4	TRBJ2-4	TGTGCCAGCAGCTTGGTCGTGGGACAGGTATCCGGCATTAAGTACTTC	CASSLVVGQVSGIKYF
14	many	.	TRBV12-3/TRBV12-4	TRBJ1-2	TGTGCCAGCAGTTTACAGGGTCAGGATTATGGCTACACCTTC	CASSLQGQDYGYTF
14	many	.	TRBV18	TRBJ2-5	TGTGCCAGCTCACCACCGTCTCCCCCGGAGACCCAGTACTTC	CASSPPSPPETQYF
17	.	TRBD2	TRBV5-1	TRBJ2-7	TGCGCCAGCAGCTTGGTATTTATCCCCAGCGGGGGTCGTGAGCAGTACTTC	CASSLVFIPSGGREQYF
14	many	TRBD1	TRBV6-5	TRBJ2-2	TGTGCCAGCAGTTCGGGACAGGGGATGGGGGAGCTGTTTTTT	CASSSGQGMGELFF
14	once	.	TRBV19	TRBJ1-1	TGTGCCAGTAGTATCGCCGGGACTGAGACTGAAGCTTTCTTT	CASSIAGTETEAFF
15	.	.	TRBV4-1	TRBJ1-2	TGCGCCAGCCGCCTGGCAGGGGCATCTAACTATGGCTACACCTTC	CASRLAGASNYGYTF
15	many	.	TRBV4-1	TRBJ2-7	TGCGCCAGCAGCCAAGCTCTTAGGGGGACCTACGAGCAGTACTTC	CASSQALRGTYEQYF
14	many	.	TRBV27	TRBJ1-1	TGTGCCAGCAGTTTATCGCAGGGGTGGACTGAAGCTTTCTTT	CASSLSQGWTEAFF
11	few	.	TRBV19	TRBJ1-1	TGTGCCAGTATCCAGATGGCTGAAGCTTTCTTT	CASIQMAEAFF
13	many	.	TRBV27	TRBJ2-7	TGTGCCAGCAGTCTTAGTGCAGGGTACGAGCAGTACTTC	CASSLSAGYEQYF
14	many	.	TRBV2	TRBJ1-3	TGTGCCAGCAGAGGGGACATGTCTGGAAACACCATATATTTT	CASRGDMSGNTIYF
15	many	.	TRBV11-1	TRBJ2-7	TGTGCCAGCAGTCAAACCTCAGGACCGACCTACGAGCAGTACTTC	CASSQTSGPTYEQYF
13	.	TRBD1	TRBV2	TRBJ2-7	TGTGCCAGCAGGATCACAGGGGATTACGAGCAGTACTTC	CASRITGDYEQYF
15	many	TRBD1	TRBV27	TRBJ2-1	TGTGCCAGCAGTTTGAGGGACAGGGCCTACAATGAGCAGTTCTTC	CASSLRDRAYNEQFF
12	many	.	TRBV6-1	TRBJ1-2	TGTGCCAGCAGTGAACTTAACTATGGCTACACCTTC	CASSELNYGYTF
15	.	TRBD2	TRBV7-9	TRBJ2-5	TGTGCCAGCAGCCCCGGGACTAGCAGGGGAGAGACCCAGTACTTC	CASSPGTSRGETQYF
14	.	.	TRBV5-1	TRBJ1-1	TGCGCCAGCAGAAAAGAGTACATGAACACTGAAGCTTTCTTT	CASRKEYMNTEAFF
14	many	.	TRBV6-2/TRBV6-3	TRBJ1-2	TGTGCCAGCAGTTACTCGGGACCGACCTATGGCTACACCTTC	CASSYSGPTYGYTF
15	many	.	TRBV7-2	TRBJ1-5	TGTGCCAGCAGCTGGACATCAGGGCGGGGTCAGCCCCAGCATTTT	CASSWTSGRGQPQHF
13	many	.	TRBV29-1	TRBJ2-7	TGCAGCGTTTTATATCGGGACACCTACGAGCAGTACTTC	CSVLYRDTYEQYF
16	few	TRBD2	TRBV20-1	TRBJ2-5	TGCAGTGCTAGTGTAGTAGCGGGAGCGGCGCAAGAGACCCAGTACTTC	CSASVVAGAAQETQYF
14	.	.	TRBV28	TRBJ1-1	TGTGCCAGCAGTCGTGTACAGGTACGCACTGAAGCTTTCTTT	CASSRVQVRTEAFF
17	.	.	TRBV6-1	TRBJ1-5	TGTGCCAGCAGTGTCCGGGACAAGGGTTTTCCCAATCAGCCCCAGCATTTT	CASSVRDKGFPNQPQHF
14	.	TRBD1	TRBV7-2	TRBJ2-5	TGTGCCAGCAGCTTAGACAGGGGAGCCGAGACCCAGTACTTC	CASSLDRGAETQYF
15	.	TRBD1	TRBV9	TRBJ2-7	TGTGCCAGCAGCGCAAACCGGGACAGGGGGTCCGAGCAGTACTTC	CASSANRDRGSEQYF
13	many	.	TRBV12-3/TRBV12-4	TRBJ1-1	TGTGCCAGCAGTTTCAACAGGGCAACTGAAGCTTTCTTT	CASSFNRATEAFF
15	many	.	TRBV2	TRBJ2-7	TGTGCCAGCAGTGAGATGGGGTCCGACGCCTACGAGCAGTACTTC	CASSEMGSDAYEQYF
13	many	TRBD1	TRBV14	TRBJ2-3	TGTGCCAGCAGCAGGACAGGGGCAGATACGCAGTATTTT	CASSRTGADTQYF
15	many	.	TRBV19	TRBJ2-7	TGTGCCAGTAGTATCGGTGGTGGTTACGCCTACGAGCAGTACTTC	CASSIGGGYAYEQYF
14	.	TRBD1	TRBV6-1	TRBJ1-1	TGTGCCAGCAGTAAACAGGGGGTCGTCACTGAAGCTTTCTTT	CASSKQGVVTEAFF
14	.	.	TRBV6-2/TRBV6-3	TRBJ1-5	TGTGCCAGCACCACCGCAGGGGACAATCAGCCCCAGCATTTT	CASTTAGDNQPQHF
13	few	.	TRBV9	TRBJ2-1	TGTGCCAGCAGCGCGACTAGTTACGGTGAGCAGTTCTTC	CASSATSYGEQFF
20	many	TRBD2	TRBV28	TRBJ2-5	TGTGCCAGCAGTTCGCCAACTAGCGGGGGGCCATCGCGGTGGGCAGAGACCCAGTACTTC	CASSSPTSGGPSRWAETQYF
12	many	.	TRBV7-8	TRBJ1-3	TGTGCCAGCAGCCCCTCTGGAAACACCATATATTTT	CASSPSGNTIYF
18	.	TRBD2	TRBV15	TRBJ2-2	TGTGCCACCAGCAGAGAGGTTGTGGGACTAGCGGGACCCGGGGAGCTGTTTTTT	CATSREVVGLAGPGELFF
13	few	.	TRBV7-2	TRBJ2-5	TGTGCCAGCAGCTTCGACGGCCAAGAGACCCAGTACTTC	CASSFDGQETQYF
14	many	TRBD1	TRBV19	TRBJ1-2	TGTGCCAGTAGTACGTCTCCGGGACAGCATGGCTACACCTTC	CASSTSPGQHGYTF
14	many	.	TRBV6-5	TRBJ1-2	TGTGCCAGCAGTTGGGTAGCAGATTCGAATGGCTACACCTTC	CASSWVADSNGYTF
15	few	.	TRBV30	TRBJ2-7	TGTGCCTGGAGGGGAAGACAGCCTCCCACCTACGAGCAGTACTTC	CAWRGRQPPTYEQYF
15	.	TRBD2	TRBV12-5	TRBJ2-5	TGTGCTAGTGGTTCCGGCGCGGGGGTGTCTGAGACCCAGTACTTC	CASGSGAGVSETQYF
12	many	.	TRBV12-3/TRBV12-4	TRBJ1-1	TGTGCCAGCAGGCGGACAGTAACTGAAGCTTTCTTT	CASRRTVTEAFF
15	many	.	TRBV3-1	TRBJ1-5	TGTGCCAGCAGCCAAGCCGGGGTTGACAATCAGCCCCAGCATTTT	CASSQAGVDNQPQHF
12	many	TRBD1	TRBV20-1	TRBJ2-7	TGCAGTGCCTTGACGACAGGGAACGAGCAGTACTTC	CSALTTGNEQYF
15	many	.	TRBV24-1	TRBJ2-2	TGTGCCACCGGGGGGGACATCGGTTACACCGGGGAGCTGTTTTTT	CATGGDIGYTGELFF
13	.	.	TRBV11-1	TRBJ1-5	TGTGCCAGCAGCATAGACAGAAATCAGCCCCAGCATTTT	CASSIDRNQPQHF
15	.	.	TRBV2	TRBJ1-5	TGTGCCAGCAGTGAGGAGGCCCAGAGCAATCAGCCCCAGCATTTT	CASSEEAQSNQPQHF
14	.	.	TRBV11-2	TRBJ1-1	TGTGCCAGCAGCTTAGTCAAGGGCAGACATGAAGCTTTCTTT	CASSLVKGRHEAFF
17	many	.	TRBV4-1	TRBJ2-6	TGCGCCAGCAGCCAAGAATTAAAAGGTTCTGGGGCCAACGTCCTGACTTTC	CASSQELKGSGANVLTF
14	many	.	TRBV6-2/TRBV6-3	TRBJ1-1	TGTGCCAGCAGTTACTCGGGACACAACACTGAAGCTTTCTTT	CASSYSGHNTEAFF
14	many	.	TRBV7-3	TRBJ2-3	TGTGCCAGCAGTAAGTCCGGTCCAACAGATACGCAGTATTTT	CASSKSGPTDTQYF